These 13 T cell receptor beta chains came from one sample sequenced in a study of CD4 T cells in relation to SARS-CoV-2 and coronaviruses. These receptors' targets are unknown. The assay was immunoSEQ multiplex PCR, and TCRdb's table has in-frame clones only and misses some. The sample has about 36,000 clones; 77% are singletons. The material sequenced was memory CD4+ T cells from PBMCs, cultured in vitro. The receptors were gathered from an adult with COVID-19.

The genes are TRBV28 and TRBJ1-3, with D uncertain. Germline lookup yields CDR1 MDHEN and CDR2 SYDVKM. This CDR3 is built from 14 residues. V gave up 3 bases and J gave up 2 bases, with 8 bases separating them. The CDR3 here is CASSFFQAGNTIYF. The CDR3 DNA follows: TGTGCCAGCAGTTTTTTCCAGGCTGGAAACACCATATATTTT. The variable domain in full, completed from reference TRBV28 and TRBJ1-3, reads DVKVTQSSRYLVKRTGEKVFLECVQDMDHENMFWYRQDPGLGLRLIYFSYDVKMKEKGDIPEGYSVSREKKERFSLILESASTNQTSMYLCASSFFQAGNTIYFGEGSWLTVV.

This clone has just a few counts. V gene TRBV2 combines with J gene TRBJ2-3, with D hard to call. The V and J ends lost 1 base and 1 base respectively, with 6 bases between them. Looked up from germline, CDR1 is SNHLY and CDR2 is FYNNEI. The CDR3 runs 14 residues. CDR3 sequence (DNA): TGTGCCAGCAGTGAAGGGATGGGCACAGATACGCAGTATTTT. Residues: CASSEGMGTDTQYF. Full variable domain (remainder filled in from reference TRBV2 and TRBJ2-3): EPEVTQTPSHQVTQMGQEVILRCVPISNHLYFYWYRQILGQKVEFLVSFYNNEISEKSEIFDDQFSVERPDGSNFTLKIRSTKLEDSAMYFCASSEGMGTDTQYFGPGTRLTVL.

The chain employs TRBV7-8 and TRBJ1-2; 10 nucleotides line up with TRBD1. The CDR3 has 14 residues. Germline V lookup: CDR1 SGHVS, CDR2 FQNEAQ. J gave up 10 bases and V 2 bases, and 7 bases lay outside the gene matches. The CDR3 spells CASSLQDRGVVYTF. The CDR3, as DNA: TGTGCCAGCAGCTTACAGGACAGGGGGGTGGTCTACACCTTC.

This chain uses TRBV16 with TRBJ2-1; the D gene is possibly TRBD1 (5 bases). Trimming cost V 4 bases and J 3 bases, with 19 bases left between them. In germline, CDR1 is KGHSY, CDR2 FQNENV. This CDR3 is built from 17 residues. CDR3 sequence: CASSRKRYSDNYNEQFF. In DNA, the CDR3 is TGTGCCAGCAGCCGCAAAAGATATTCGGACAACTACAATGAGCAGTTCTTC.

The CDR3 here is CASSIRSVLISGANVLTF. CDR3 DNA sequence: TGTGCCAGTAGTATTCGGAGTGTTCTGATCTCTGGGGCCAACGTCCTGACTTTC. The chain employs TRBV19 and TRBJ2-6, with no clear D. V lost 3 bases and J lost 0, with 15 bases in between. The germline gives CDR1 LNHDA, CDR2 SQIVND (reference sequence). This CDR3 is built from 18 residues.

This clone was seen only a few times. V gene TRBV18 combines with J gene TRBJ2-5; D remains unclear. The length of the CDR3 is 12 residues. Looked up from germline, CDR1 is KGHSH and CDR2 is LQKENI. Deletions cut 3 bases from V and 1 base from J, with 3 bases between. The CDR3 DNA sequence: TGTGCCAGCTCACCGTCCCAAGAGACCCAGTACTTC. Protein: CASSPSQETQYF.

The genes are TRBV6-5 and TRBJ1-1; weak D call: TRBD1 (5 bases). CDR1 is MNHEY, CDR2 SVGAGI, per germline. This CDR3 is 14 amino acids long. V gave up 4 bases and J gave up 1 base, with 10 bases separating them. DNA of the CDR3: TGTGCCAGCAGTTTTACGGACAAGAACACTGAAGCTTTCTTT. Translating it yields CASSFTDKNTEAFF.

The rearrangement links TRBV7-9 to TRBJ1-5; D is unresolved. The CDR3 totals 12 residues. Germline-derived CDR1 and CDR2 are SEHNR and FQNEAQ (reference sequence). V lost 4 bases and J 4 bases, leaving 5 bases between the germline ends. CDR3: CASSSGNQPQHF. The CDR3 region has the DNA TGTGCCAGCAGCTCGGGAAATCAGCCCCAGCATTTT.

This clone turned up a few times. The chain couples TRBV18 to TRBJ1-1; D possibly corresponds to TRBD1 (6 bases). V was shortened by 4 bases and J by 3 bases, with 6 bases between the two germline ends. Germline V CDR1 and CDR2: KGHSH, LQKENI. This CDR3 has 12 amino acids. CDR3 DNA sequence: TGTGCCAGCTCACAGGGGGACACTGAAGCTTTCTTT. Translating it yields CASSQGDTEAFF.

The chain uses TRBV6-5 and TRBJ2-3; 8 bases are a match to TRBD2. CDR1 and CDR2 from the germline V gene are MNHEY and SVGAGI. This CDR3 has 14 amino acids. After removal of 6 bases from V and 6 bases from J, the junction contained 8 bases not matched to a gene. DNA of the CDR3: TGTGCCAGCAGCCCAGCGGGAGTTCGGGATACGCAGTATTTT. Translated, it gives CASSPAGVRDTQYF.

The chain joins TRBV6-2 or TRBV6-3 to TRBJ2-7; D is ambiguous. Germline CDR1 and CDR2: MNHEY and SVGEGT. The CDR3 spans 14 residues. The ends were cut back, 0 bases at V and 0 bases at J, with 6 bases in the middle. The CDR3 spells CASSYSANSYEQYF. The CDR3 coding sequence is TGTGCCAGCAGTTACTCGGCAAACTCCTACGAGCAGTACTTC.

V is TRBV21-1 and J is TRBJ2-1; the table names TRBD2, a call not compared with the DNA. TRBV21-1 is termed a pseudogene. The CDR3 has 14 amino acids. The CDR3 DNA reads TGTGCCAGCAGCAAAATTAGCTCCTACAATGAGCAGTTCTTC. This gives the protein CASSKISSYNEQFF.

This chain links TRBV5-4 with TRBJ1-2; D may be TRBD1 (5 bases). Trimming cost V 4 bases and J 8 bases, with 21 bases left between them. CDR3 length equals 15 residues. CDR1 SGHNT and CDR2 YYREEE come from the germline V gene (reference sequence). CDR3 region: CASSLLGSGSGGYTF. As DNA, the CDR3 is TGTGCCAGCAGCCTCTTAGGGTCAGGGAGTGGGGGCTACACCTTC.